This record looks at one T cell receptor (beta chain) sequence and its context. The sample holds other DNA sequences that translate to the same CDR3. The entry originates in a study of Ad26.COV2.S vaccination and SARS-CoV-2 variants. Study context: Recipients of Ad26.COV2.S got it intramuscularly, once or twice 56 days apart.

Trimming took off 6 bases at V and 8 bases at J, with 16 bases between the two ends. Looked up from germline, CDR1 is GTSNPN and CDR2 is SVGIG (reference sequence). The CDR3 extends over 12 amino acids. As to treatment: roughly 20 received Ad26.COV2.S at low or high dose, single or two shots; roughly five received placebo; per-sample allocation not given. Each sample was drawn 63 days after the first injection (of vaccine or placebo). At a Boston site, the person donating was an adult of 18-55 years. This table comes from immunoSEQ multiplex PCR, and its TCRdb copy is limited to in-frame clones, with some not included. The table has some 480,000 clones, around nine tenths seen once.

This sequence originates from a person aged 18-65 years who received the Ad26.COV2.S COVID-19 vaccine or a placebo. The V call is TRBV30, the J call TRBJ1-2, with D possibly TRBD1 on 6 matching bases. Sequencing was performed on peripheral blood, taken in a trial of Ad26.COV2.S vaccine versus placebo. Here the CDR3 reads CACPGGQGGYTF. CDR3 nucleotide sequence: TGTGCCTGCCCCGGGGGCCAGGGGGGCTACACCTTC.